The rows below give T cell receptor beta chains drawn from one sample of a study of spatial heterogeneity in lung cancer. TCRdb used MiXCR to reprocess the 5' RACE reads, holding one entry per CDR3 protein. The data show 2,500 to 3,000 distinct CDR3 sequences, less than 1.5% seen once. The source was lung tumor tissue, collected at surgery. These TCRs come from a male donor with early-stage non-small cell lung cancer. Both conserved end residues are part of each CDR3. D genes are given only for firm matches. Size is stated as once, few, many, or a class for an expanded clone.

J | length | size | V | D | DNA | CDR3
TRBJ2-5 | 12 | many | TRBV29-1 | - | TGCAGCGGGGGGACACAACGAGAGACCCAGTACTTC | CSGGTQRETQYF
TRBJ2-3 | 16 | medium-sized | TRBV3-1 | - | TGTGCCAGCAGCCAAGAGTTCGGCGGCTACACAGATACGCAGTATTTT | CASSQEFGGYTDTQYF
TRBJ2-7 | 11 | medium-sized | TRBV20-1 | - | TGCAGTGCTAGAAAGGGGAACGAGCAGTACTTC | CSARKGNEQYF
TRBJ1-1 | 14 | medium-sized | TRBV12-3/TRBV12-4 | TRBD1 | TGTGCCAGCAGCCTAACAGGGGGCTTAACTGAAGCTTTCTTT | CASSLTGGLTEAFF
TRBJ1-1 | 13 | medium-sized | TRBV27 | - | TGTGCCAGCAGCTATGGATTGAACACTGAAGCTTTCTTT | CASSYGLNTEAFF
TRBJ2-4 | 14 | medium-sized | TRBV6-1 | - | TGTGCCAGCAGTGAACTGCTAGCCAAAAACATTCAGTACTTC | CASSELLAKNIQYF
TRBJ2-2 | 15 | medium-sized | TRBV6-5 | - | TGTGCCAGCAGTTACATAGGGGGGCACACCGGGGAGCTGTTTTTT | CASSYIGGHTGELFF
TRBJ2-3 | 14 | large | TRBV27 | - | TGTGCCAGCAGTTTATCTGGGAGCCAGGTTACGCAGTATTTT | CASSLSGSQVTQYF
TRBJ1-5 | 14 | medium-sized | TRBV12-3/TRBV12-4 | TRBD1 | TGTGCCAGCAGTCGGACAGGAGACAATCAGCCCCAGCATTTT | CASSRTGDNQPQHF
TRBJ2-3 | 17 | medium-sized | TRBV20-1 | TRBD2 | TGCAGTGCTAGAGCAGAGACTAGCGGGAGTAGCCCAGATACGCAGTATTTT | CSARAETSGSSPDTQYF
TRBJ2-3 | 15 | medium-sized | TRBV7-2 | TRBD2 | TGTGCCAGCAGAAATAGCGGGGGGGCTGGAGATACGCAGTATTTT | CASRNSGGAGDTQYF
TRBJ2-2 | 14 | medium-sized | TRBV6-6 | TRBD1 | TGTGCCAGCAGCATAAGGGGGCCGGGCGGGGAGCTGTTTTTT | CASSIRGPGGELFF
TRBJ1-2 | 14 | medium-sized | TRBV30 | - | TGTGCCTGGCGCCTCCCGGGACTAGATTATGGCTACACCTTC | CAWRLPGLDYGYTF
TRBJ2-1 | 17 | medium-sized | TRBV6-1 | - | TGTGCCAGCAGTGAATTCCCCGGCAGTCACTCCTACAATGAGCAGTTCTTC | CASSEFPGSHSYNEQFF
TRBJ2-2 | 14 | medium-sized | TRBV7-2 | - | TGTGCCAGCAGCTTTGGGGCGAACACCGGGGAGCTGTTTTTT | CASSFGANTGELFF
TRBJ2-1 | 15 | medium-sized | TRBV20-1 | - | TGCAGTGCTAGAGCGTTGCAGGGATCTTACAATGAGCAGTTCTTC | CSARALQGSYNEQFF
TRBJ2-7 | 15 | medium-sized | TRBV6-1 | - | TGTGCCAGCAGTGAAGCGCAGGGAGAATGGTACGAGCAGTACTTC | CASSEAQGEWYEQYF
TRBJ1-2 | 15 | medium-sized | TRBV20-1 | - | TGCAGTGCTAGAGATCAGGGAGGGTTTAACTATGGCTACACCTTC | CSARDQGGFNYGYTF
TRBJ2-1 | 15 | medium-sized | TRBV14 | TRBD1 | TGTGCCAGCAGCCCCAACAGGGGGCTCTACAATGAGCAGTTCTTC | CASSPNRGLYNEQFF
TRBJ2-1 | 15 | medium-sized | TRBV20-1 | TRBD2 | TGCAGTGCTTTACGACTAGCGGGGGGGCCAAATGAGCAGTTCTTC | CSALRLAGGPNEQFF
TRBJ1-2 | 12 | medium-sized | TRBV5-5 | - | TGTGCCAGCAGCTTCTCCGGGGAAGGCTACACCTTC | CASSFSGEGYTF
TRBJ2-1 | 15 | medium-sized | TRBV5-1 | TRBD2 | TGCGCCAGCAGCCCATCGACTAGCGGGTACAATGAGCAGTTCTTC | CASSPSTSGYNEQFF
TRBJ2-3 | 13 | many | TRBV5-1 | - | TGCGCCAGCAGCCTCCGGGGCACAGATACGCAGTATTTT | CASSLRGTDTQYF
TRBJ1-2 | 19 | medium-sized | TRBV6-6 | TRBD1 | TGTGCCAGCAAGGCCAACTCCGGGACAGGGTTTGGTGCTAACTATGGCTACACCTTC | CASKANSGTGFGANYGYTF
TRBJ2-6 | 15 | many | TRBV9 | - | TGTGCCAGCAGCGTAGAGGGCTCTGGGGCCAACGTCCTGACTTTC | CASSVEGSGANVLTF
TRBJ2-5 | 12 | medium-sized | TRBV20-1 | - | TGCAGTGCAAACTGGGGACGAGAGACCCAGTACTTC | CSANWGRETQYF
TRBJ2-7 | 13 | medium-sized | TRBV6-1 | - | TGTGCCAGCAGTGAAGCGCCCGTCTACGAGCAGTACTTC | CASSEAPVYEQYF
TRBJ2-5 | 15 | medium-sized | TRBV7-2 | - | TGTGCCAGCAGCAAGGGACCACTCTACCAAGAGACCCAGTACTTC | CASSKGPLYQETQYF